This TCR beta chain was obtained from a study of blood T cell repertoires in COVID-19. Study-wide context: Material from acute and convalescent COVID-19 was sourced from the United States, Italy and Spain.

Profiling relied on immunoSEQ multiplex PCR, and the TCRdb table lists in-frame clones only, not all of them. This table has approximately 260,000 clones, around nine tenths appearing once. The CDR3 sequence is 15 residues long. Trimming removed 2 bases from V and 8 bases from J; junction bases left unmatched: 1. Germline V gene data show CDR1 as LGHDT and CDR2 as YNNKEL (reference sequence). The sequenced sample was peripheral blood. This chain links TRBV3-1 (or the pseudogene TRBV3-2) with TRBJ2-1; 15 nucleotides line up with TRBD2. This TCR was sampled from a woman aged 40 to 49 who had recovered from COVID-19. In DNA, the CDR3 is TGTGCCAGCAGCCAAAGGACTAGCGGGAGGGATGAGCAGTTCTTC. Translated: CASSQRTSGRDEQFF.